The 3 T cell receptor beta chains below were found in one sample sequenced in a study of cytomegalovirus exposure and HLA in healthy donors. PCR amplification relied on 60 Vbeta primers (plus 13 Jbeta primers). Profiled with immunoSEQ multiplex PCR; TCRdb holds only in-frame clones, not every one. The sample yields tens of thousands of clones, 55% to 75% seen once. Source material: PBMCs. The receptors were gathered from a middle-aged woman in good health and CMV-seropositive.

This chain joins TRBV5-4 and TRBJ2-5; maybe TRBD2 (6 bases). V lost 1 base, J lost 5 bases, and 12 bases lay in between. CDR1 is SGHNT and CDR2 is YYREEE in the germline V gene (reference sequence). The CDR3 contains 14 residues. CDR3 bases: TGTGCCAGCAGCTTGTCGGGGCGGGGTGAGACCCAGTACTTC. Translating it yields CASSLSGRGETQYF.

This chain links TRBV5-1 with TRBJ2-7; 9 bases agree with TRBD1. The CDR3 totals 16 residues. Germline CDR1 is SGHRS and CDR2 is YFSETQ. Unmatched junction bases numbered 7, after V lost 0 bases and J lost 3 bases. The CDR3 region is CASSLALGQGFYEQYF. As DNA, the CDR3 is TGCGCCAGCAGCTTGGCCTTAGGACAGGGGTTCTACGAGCAGTACTTC.

This clone was seen a handful of times. This chain joins TRBV10-2 and TRBJ1-5; D might be TRBD1 (5 bases). The V end lost 2 bases, the J end lost 7 bases, and 9 bases lay between the germline ends. The germline V gene encodes CDR1 WSHSY and CDR2 SAAADI. The CDR3 covers 13 residues. The CDR3 sequence is CASSEGARQPQHF. The CDR3 nucleotides read TGCGCCAGCAGTGAGGGGGCCCGGCAGCCCCAGCATTTT.